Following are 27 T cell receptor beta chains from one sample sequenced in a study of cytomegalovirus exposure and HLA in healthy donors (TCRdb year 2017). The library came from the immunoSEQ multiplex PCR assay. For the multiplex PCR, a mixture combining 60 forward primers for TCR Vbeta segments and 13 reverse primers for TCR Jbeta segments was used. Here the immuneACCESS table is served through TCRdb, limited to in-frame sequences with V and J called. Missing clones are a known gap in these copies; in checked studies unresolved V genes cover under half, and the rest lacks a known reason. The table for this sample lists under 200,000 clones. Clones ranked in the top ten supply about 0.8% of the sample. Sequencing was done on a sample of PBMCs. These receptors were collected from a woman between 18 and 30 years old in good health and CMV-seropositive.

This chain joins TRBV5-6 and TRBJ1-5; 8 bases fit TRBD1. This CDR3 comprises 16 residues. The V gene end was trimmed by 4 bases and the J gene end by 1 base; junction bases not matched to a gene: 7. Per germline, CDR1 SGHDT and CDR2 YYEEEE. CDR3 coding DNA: TGTGCCAGCAGCCCCAGGGGGCGCGGGAGCAATCAGCCCCAGCATTTT. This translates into CASSPRGRGSNQPQHF.

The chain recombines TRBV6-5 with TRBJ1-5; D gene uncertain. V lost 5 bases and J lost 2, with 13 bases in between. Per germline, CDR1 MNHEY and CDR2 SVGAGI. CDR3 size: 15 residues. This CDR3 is CASSPSSFGNQPQHF. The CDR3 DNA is TGTGCCAGCAGTCCTAGTTCTTTTGGCAATCAGCCCCAGCATTTT.

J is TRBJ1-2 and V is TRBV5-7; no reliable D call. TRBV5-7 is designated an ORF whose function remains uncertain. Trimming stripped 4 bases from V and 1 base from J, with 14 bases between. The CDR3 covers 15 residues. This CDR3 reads CASSPSWRFNYGYTF. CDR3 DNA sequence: TGTGCCAGCAGCCCCAGCTGGCGGTTTAACTATGGCTACACCTTC.

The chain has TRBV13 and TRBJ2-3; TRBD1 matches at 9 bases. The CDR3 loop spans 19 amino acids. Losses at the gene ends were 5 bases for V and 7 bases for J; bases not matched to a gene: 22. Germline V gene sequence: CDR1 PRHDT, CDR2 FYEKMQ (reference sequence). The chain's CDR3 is CASSPGLTFRDRESHTQYF. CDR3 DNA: TGTGCCAGCAGCCCAGGCCTCACTTTCCGGGACAGGGAGAGCCATACGCAGTATTTT.

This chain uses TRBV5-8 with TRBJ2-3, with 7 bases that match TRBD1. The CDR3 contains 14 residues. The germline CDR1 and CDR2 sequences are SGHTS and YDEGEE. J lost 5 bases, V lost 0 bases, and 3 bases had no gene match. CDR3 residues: CASSLEGARDTQYF. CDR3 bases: TGTGCCAGCAGCTTGGAGGGGGCTAGAGATACGCAGTATTTT. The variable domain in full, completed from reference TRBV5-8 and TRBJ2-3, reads EAGVTQSPTHLIKTRGQQATLRCSPISGHTSVYWYQQALGLGLQFLLWYDEGEERNRGNFPPRFSGRQFPNYSSELNVNALELEDSALYLCASSLEGARDTQYFGPGTRLTVL.

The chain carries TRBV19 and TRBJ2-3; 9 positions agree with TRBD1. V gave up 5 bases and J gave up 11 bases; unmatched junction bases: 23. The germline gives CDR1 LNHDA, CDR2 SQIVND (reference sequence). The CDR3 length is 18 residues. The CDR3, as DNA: TGTGCCAGTAGTCCCGGGACAGGGCGACTCCCTCCTATGATCGGGCAGTATTTT. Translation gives CASSPGTGRLPPMIGQYF.

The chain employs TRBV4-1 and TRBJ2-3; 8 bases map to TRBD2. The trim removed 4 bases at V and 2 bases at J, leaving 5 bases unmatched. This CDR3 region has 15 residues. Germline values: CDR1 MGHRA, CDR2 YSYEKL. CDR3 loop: CASSPGLASTDTQYF. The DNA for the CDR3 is TGCGCCAGCAGCCCAGGACTAGCCTCCACAGATACGCAGTATTTT.

CDR3: CASSPQFGNTEAFF. CDR3 DNA sequence: TGTGCCAGCTCACCACAATTCGGGAACACTGAAGCTTTCTTT. The V call is TRBV18, the J call TRBJ1-1; D unclear. CDR1 is KGHSH and CDR2 is LQKENI in the germline V gene. The CDR3 loop spans 14 amino acids. V dropped 1 base and J dropped 1 base, with 7 bases sitting between them.

The CDR3 spells CASSLDGDNYGYTF. The DNA for the CDR3 is TGTGCCAGCAGCTTAGACGGGGATAACTATGGCTACACCTTC. The chain joins TRBV7-9 to TRBJ1-2; unclear D gene. Germline lookup yields CDR1 SEHNR and CDR2 FQNEAQ (reference sequence). Deletions cut 1 base from V and 1 base from J, with 7 bases between. The CDR3 covers 14 residues.

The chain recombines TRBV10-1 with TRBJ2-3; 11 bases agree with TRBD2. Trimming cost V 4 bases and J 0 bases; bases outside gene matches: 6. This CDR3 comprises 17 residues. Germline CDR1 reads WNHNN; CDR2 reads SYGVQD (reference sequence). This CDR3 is CASSAGLAGSSTDTQYF. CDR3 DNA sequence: TGCGCCAGCAGTGCTGGACTAGCGGGTTCTAGCACAGATACGCAGTATTTT.

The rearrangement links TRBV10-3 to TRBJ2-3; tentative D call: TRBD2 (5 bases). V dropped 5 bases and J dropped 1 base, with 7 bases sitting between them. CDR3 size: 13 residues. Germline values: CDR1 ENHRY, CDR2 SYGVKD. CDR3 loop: CAISLSGTDTQYF. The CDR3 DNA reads TGTGCCATCAGTCTTAGCGGCACAGATACGCAGTATTTT.

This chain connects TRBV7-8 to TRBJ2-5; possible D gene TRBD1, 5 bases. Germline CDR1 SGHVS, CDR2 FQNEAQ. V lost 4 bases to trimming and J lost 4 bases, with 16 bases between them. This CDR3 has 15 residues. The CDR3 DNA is TGTGCCAGCAGCTCTACTGGTGGGGCCTCAGAGACCCAGTACTTC. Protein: CASSSTGGASETQYF.

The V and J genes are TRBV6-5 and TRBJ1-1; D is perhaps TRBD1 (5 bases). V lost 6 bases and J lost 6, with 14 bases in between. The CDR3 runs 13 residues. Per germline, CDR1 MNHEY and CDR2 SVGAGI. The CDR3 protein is CASRDNSFSEAFF. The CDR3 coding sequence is TGTGCCAGCAGGGACAACTCCTTTTCTGAAGCTTTCTTT.

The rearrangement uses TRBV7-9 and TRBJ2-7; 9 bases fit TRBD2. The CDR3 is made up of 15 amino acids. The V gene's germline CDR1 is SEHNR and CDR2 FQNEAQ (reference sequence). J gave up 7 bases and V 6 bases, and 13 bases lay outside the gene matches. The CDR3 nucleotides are TGTGCCAGCAGGGGGGCGGGAGGGCCCGGGAGTGAGCAGTACTTC. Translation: CASRGAGGPGSEQYF.

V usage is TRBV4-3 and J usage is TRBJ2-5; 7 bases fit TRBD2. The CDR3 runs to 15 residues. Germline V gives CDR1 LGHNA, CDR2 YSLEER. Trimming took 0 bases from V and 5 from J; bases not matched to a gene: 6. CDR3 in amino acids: CASSQDWSGRETQYF. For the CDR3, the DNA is TGCGCCAGCAGCCAAGATTGGTCCGGGAGGGAGACCCAGTACTTC.

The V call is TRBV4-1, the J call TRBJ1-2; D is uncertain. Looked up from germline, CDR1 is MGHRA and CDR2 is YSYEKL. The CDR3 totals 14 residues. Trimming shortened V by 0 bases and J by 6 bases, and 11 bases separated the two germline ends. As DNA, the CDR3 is TGCGCCAGCAGCCAAGATAGAGGAGTTGATGGCTACACCTTC. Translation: CASSQDRGVDGYTF.

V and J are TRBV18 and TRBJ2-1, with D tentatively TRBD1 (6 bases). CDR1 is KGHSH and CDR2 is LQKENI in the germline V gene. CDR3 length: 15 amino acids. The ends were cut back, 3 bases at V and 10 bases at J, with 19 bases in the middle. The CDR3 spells CASSPQGPLFGEQFF. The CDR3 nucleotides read TGTGCCAGCTCACCTCAGGGGCCTTTATTTGGGGAGCAGTTCTTC.

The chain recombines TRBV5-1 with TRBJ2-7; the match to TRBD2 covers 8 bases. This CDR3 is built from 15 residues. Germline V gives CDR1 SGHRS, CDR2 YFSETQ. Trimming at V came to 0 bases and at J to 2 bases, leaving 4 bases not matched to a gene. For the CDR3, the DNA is TGCGCCAGCAGCTTGGGACTAGCGAACGCCTACGAGCAGTACTTC. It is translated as CASSLGLANAYEQYF.

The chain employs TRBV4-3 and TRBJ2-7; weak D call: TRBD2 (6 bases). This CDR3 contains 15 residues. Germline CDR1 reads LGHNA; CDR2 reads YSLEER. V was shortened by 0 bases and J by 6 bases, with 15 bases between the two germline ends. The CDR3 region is CASSQDGRRDGEQYF. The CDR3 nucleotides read TGCGCCAGCAGCCAAGACGGGCGGAGGGATGGCGAGCAGTACTTC.

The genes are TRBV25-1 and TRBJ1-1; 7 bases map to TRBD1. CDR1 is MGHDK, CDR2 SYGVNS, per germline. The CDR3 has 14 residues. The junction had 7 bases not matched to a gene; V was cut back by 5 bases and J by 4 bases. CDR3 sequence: CASSSNQGGTEAFF. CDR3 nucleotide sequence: TGTGCCAGCAGTTCGAACCAGGGGGGCACTGAAGCTTTCTTT.

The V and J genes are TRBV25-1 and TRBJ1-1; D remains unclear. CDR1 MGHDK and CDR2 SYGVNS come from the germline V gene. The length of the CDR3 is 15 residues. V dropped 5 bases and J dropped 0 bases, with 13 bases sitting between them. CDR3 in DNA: TGTGCCAGCAGTTCGCAGGTCTCCGTGAACACTGAAGCTTTCTTT. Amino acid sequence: CASSSQVSVNTEAFF.

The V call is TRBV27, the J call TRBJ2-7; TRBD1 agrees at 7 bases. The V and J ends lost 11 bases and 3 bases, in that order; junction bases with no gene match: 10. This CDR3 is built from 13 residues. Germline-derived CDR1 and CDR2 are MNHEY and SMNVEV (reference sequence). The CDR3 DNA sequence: TGTGCCCCTCCTAAGGGGGCAAGCTACGAGCAGTACTTC. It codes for CAPPKGASYEQYF.

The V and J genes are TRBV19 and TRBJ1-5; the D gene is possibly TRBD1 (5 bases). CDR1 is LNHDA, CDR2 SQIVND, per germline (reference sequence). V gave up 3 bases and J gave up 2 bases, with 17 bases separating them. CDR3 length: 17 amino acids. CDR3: CASSIRVRGIGNQPQHF. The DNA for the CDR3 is TGTGCCAGTAGTATTCGGGTTCGGGGGATCGGCAATCAGCCCCAGCATTTT.

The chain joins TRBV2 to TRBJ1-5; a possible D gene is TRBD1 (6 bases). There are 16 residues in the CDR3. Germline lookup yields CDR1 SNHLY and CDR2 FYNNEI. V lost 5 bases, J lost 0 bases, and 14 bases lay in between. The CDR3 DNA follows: TGTGCCAGCAGTTTCCTTGGGGACATTAGCAATCAGCCCCAGCATTTT. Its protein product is CASSFLGDISNQPQHF.

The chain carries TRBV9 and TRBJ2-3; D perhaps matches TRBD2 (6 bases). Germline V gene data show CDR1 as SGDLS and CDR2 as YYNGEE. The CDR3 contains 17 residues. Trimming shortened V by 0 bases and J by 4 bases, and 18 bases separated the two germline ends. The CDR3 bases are TGTGCCAGCAGCGTAGAAAGGCGACTAGTCGGGGCAGATACGCAGTATTTT. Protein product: CASSVERRLVGADTQYF.

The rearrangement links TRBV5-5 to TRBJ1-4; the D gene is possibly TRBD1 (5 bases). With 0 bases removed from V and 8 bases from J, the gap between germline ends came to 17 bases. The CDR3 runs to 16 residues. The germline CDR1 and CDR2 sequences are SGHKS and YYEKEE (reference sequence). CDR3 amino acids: CASSLAGGGRGEKLFF. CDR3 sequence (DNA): TGTGCCAGCAGCTTGGCTGGCGGGGGTCGGGGGGAAAAACTGTTTTTT.

CDR3 DNA: TGTGCCAGCAGCGACCTAGCGGGGGGCACCGGGGAGCTGTTTTTT. The encoded protein is CASSDLAGGTGELFF. V and J are TRBV6-1 and TRBJ2-2; TRBD2 matches 11 bases. Germline-derived CDR1 and CDR2 are MNHNS and SASEGT. CDR3 size: 15 residues. Trimming removed 6 bases from V and 4 bases from J; junction bases left unmatched: 4.